These T cell receptor beta chains were read from a single sample in a study of T cells after yellow fever vaccination. TCRdb recomputed calls from the 5' RACE reads with MiXCR, one row per CDR3 protein. Here the sample spans around 310,000 distinct CDR3 sequences, 4% being singletons. Material: PBMCs, obtained 5 days after the yellow fever booster vaccination. The source is a man between 18 and 29 years old who received the YFV17D yellow fever vaccine. CDR3s include the opening cysteine and the closing phenylalanine or tryptophan. Each record gives: V gene, clone size, J gene, D gene, CDR3 protein, CDR3 DNA. D genes are given only for firm matches. Size values are once, few and many counts, or a class for expanded clones, and some rows have none.

V gene: TRBV5-4
clone size: few
J gene: TRBJ1-4
D gene: .
CDR3 protein: CASSMSLAHEKLFF
CDR3 DNA: TGTGCCAGCAGCATGTCCTTGGCGCACGAAAAACTGTTTTTT

V gene: TRBV30
clone size: .
J gene: TRBJ1-1
D gene: .
CDR3 protein: CAWRLDRNTEAFF
CDR3 DNA: TGTGCCTGGAGACTGGACAGAAACACTGAAGCTTTCTTT

V gene: TRBV29-1
clone size: few
J gene: TRBJ2-3
D gene: TRBD2
CDR3 protein: CSVSSGGAPDTQYF
CDR3 DNA: TGCAGCGTTTCGAGCGGGGGGGCCCCGGATACGCAGTATTTT

V gene: TRBV13
clone size: few
J gene: TRBJ2-6
D gene: .
CDR3 protein: CASSPGPFALPSSSGANVLTF
CDR3 DNA: TGTGCCAGCAGCCCAGGTCCGTTTGCTCTTCCCTCCAGCTCTGGGGCCAACGTCCTGACTTTC

V gene: TRBV28
clone size: .
J gene: TRBJ1-6
D gene: .
CDR3 protein: CASSTGDIEPLHF
CDR3 DNA: TGTGCCAGCAGTACTGGGGACATCGAACCCCTCCACTTT

V gene: TRBV5-1
clone size: many
J gene: TRBJ1-1
D gene: .
CDR3 protein: CASSLKNTEAFF
CDR3 DNA: TGCGCCAGCAGCCTCAAGAACACTGAAGCTTTCTTT

V gene: TRBV30
clone size: .
J gene: TRBJ1-1
D gene: .
CDR3 protein: CAWTVGWGTEAFF
CDR3 DNA: TGTGCCTGGACCGTGGGCTGGGGCACTGAAGCTTTCTTT

V gene: TRBV28
clone size: few
J gene: TRBJ1-2
D gene: .
CDR3 protein: CASNWGRDGYTF
CDR3 DNA: TGTGCCAGCAACTGGGGGCGAGATGGCTACACCTTC

V gene: TRBV27
clone size: medium-sized
J gene: TRBJ1-2
D gene: .
CDR3 protein: CASSLSDGYGYTF
CDR3 DNA: TGTGCCAGCAGTTTATCTGACGGCTATGGCTACACCTTC

V gene: TRBV20-1
clone size: many
J gene: TRBJ2-3
D gene: .
CDR3 protein: CSARTRTVRDTQYF
CDR3 DNA: TGCAGTGCTAGGACCCGGACTGTAAGAGATACGCAGTATTTT

V gene: TRBV5-1
clone size: many
J gene: TRBJ2-5
D gene: TRBD1
CDR3 protein: CASNQGARETQYF
CDR3 DNA: TGCGCCAGCAACCAGGGGGCGCGGGAGACCCAGTACTTC

V gene: TRBV30
clone size: few
J gene: TRBJ1-5
D gene: .
CDR3 protein: CAWSARGGQPQHF
CDR3 DNA: TGTGCCTGGAGTGCCCGCGGCGGACAGCCCCAGCATTTT

V gene: TRBV7-2
clone size: few
J gene: TRBJ2-1
D gene: TRBD2
CDR3 protein: CAPSSGGAGNEQFF
CDR3 DNA: TGTGCGCCGAGTAGCGGGGGGGCGGGGAATGAGCAGTTCTTC

V gene: TRBV7-2
clone size: .
J gene: TRBJ2-5
D gene: .
CDR3 protein: CASTLWGSGGRTQYF
CDR3 DNA: TGTGCCAGCACCCTATGGGGATCCGGGGGTAGGACCCAGTACTTC

V gene: TRBV14
clone size: many
J gene: TRBJ2-1
D gene: .
CDR3 protein: CASGELTGRLGEQFF
CDR3 DNA: TGTGCCAGCGGCGAGTTGACGGGGAGGCTTGGTGAGCAGTTCTTC

V gene: TRBV10-3
clone size: many
J gene: TRBJ2-1
D gene: .
CDR3 protein: CAISELGDEQFF
CDR3 DNA: TGTGCCATCAGTGAATTGGGCGATGAGCAGTTCTTC

V gene: TRBV12-3/TRBV12-4
clone size: many
J gene: TRBJ2-7
D gene: .
CDR3 protein: CASSLGTGKSYEQYF
CDR3 DNA: TGTGCCAGCAGTTTAGGCACAGGGAAAAGCTACGAGCAGTACTTC

V gene: TRBV7-8
clone size: few
J gene: TRBJ2-4
D gene: .
CDR3 protein: CASSLMSSAKNIQYF
CDR3 DNA: TGTGCCAGCAGCTTAATGTCTTCGGCCAAAAACATTCAGTACTTC

V gene: TRBV9
clone size: few
J gene: TRBJ2-5
D gene: .
CDR3 protein: CASSAHPTPDQETQYF
CDR3 DNA: TGTGCCAGCAGCGCACACCCGACCCCCGACCAAGAGACCCAGTACTTC

V gene: TRBV12-3/TRBV12-4
clone size: .
J gene: TRBJ1-1
D gene: .
CDR3 protein: CASSFYRKAFF
CDR3 DNA: TGTGCCAGCAGTTTCTACCGGAAAGCTTTCTTT

V gene: TRBV4-3
clone size: .
J gene: TRBJ2-7
D gene: .
CDR3 protein: CASSHSTRGEQYF
CDR3 DNA: TGCGCCAGCAGCCATTCTACTAGGGGCGAGCAGTACTTC

V gene: TRBV29-1
clone size: many
J gene: TRBJ1-1
D gene: .
CDR3 protein: CSVGGGITEAFF
CDR3 DNA: TGCAGCGTTGGTGGGGGGATCACTGAAGCTTTCTTT

V gene: TRBV12-3/TRBV12-4
clone size: many
J gene: TRBJ2-6
D gene: TRBD1
CDR3 protein: CASSWTGAGANVLTF
CDR3 DNA: TGTGCCAGCAGCTGGACAGGGGCTGGGGCCAACGTCCTGACTTTC

V gene: TRBV6-2/TRBV6-3
clone size: .
J gene: TRBJ2-2
D gene: .
CDR3 protein: CASSPDSGTNTGELFF
CDR3 DNA: TGTGCCAGCAGTCCCGACTCGGGGACGAACACCGGGGAGCTGTTTTTT

V gene: TRBV5-1
clone size: .
J gene: TRBJ1-4
D gene: .
CDR3 protein: CASSLVSESNEKLFF
CDR3 DNA: TGCGCCAGCAGCTTGGTCTCTGAGTCTAATGAAAAACTGTTTTTT

V gene: TRBV6-5
clone size: .
J gene: TRBJ2-6
D gene: .
CDR3 protein: CASSYGFSGANVLTF
CDR3 DNA: TGTGCCAGCAGTTACGGTTTTTCTGGGGCCAACGTCCTGACTTTC

V gene: TRBV24-1
clone size: .
J gene: TRBJ2-5
D gene: .
CDR3 protein: CATMGPGGYETQYF
CDR3 DNA: TGTGCCACCATGGGGCCAGGAGGTTATGAGACCCAGTACTTC

V gene: TRBV18
clone size: .
J gene: TRBJ1-6
D gene: .
CDR3 protein: CASSPGLARNNSPLHF
CDR3 DNA: TGTGCCAGCTCACCAGGTCTTGCACGGAATAATTCACCCCTCCACTTT

V gene: TRBV7-2
clone size: .
J gene: TRBJ1-3
D gene: .
CDR3 protein: CASSLARISGNTIYF
CDR3 DNA: TGTGCCAGCAGCTTAGCACGCATCTCTGGAAACACCATATATTTT

V gene: TRBV29-1
clone size: many
J gene: TRBJ2-3
D gene: .
CDR3 protein: CSARRSDTQYF
CDR3 DNA: TGCAGCGCCCGAAGGTCAGATACGCAGTATTTT

V gene: TRBV30
clone size: .
J gene: TRBJ2-5
D gene: .
CDR3 protein: CAWSVGAEETQYF
CDR3 DNA: TGTGCCTGGAGTGTGGGGGCCGAAGAGACCCAGTACTTC

V gene: TRBV9
clone size: .
J gene: TRBJ1-2
D gene: .
CDR3 protein: CASSVNNQGPYGYTF
CDR3 DNA: TGTGCCAGCAGCGTTAATAACCAGGGCCCCTATGGCTACACCTTC

V gene: TRBV28
clone size: few
J gene: TRBJ2-1
D gene: .
CDR3 protein: CASSWQPGYNEQFF
CDR3 DNA: TGTGCCAGCAGTTGGCAGCCTGGGTACAATGAGCAGTTCTTC

V gene: TRBV24-1
clone size: few
J gene: TRBJ2-3
D gene: TRBD2
CDR3 protein: CATSEGTSGGVTDTQYF
CDR3 DNA: TGTGCCACCAGTGAAGGGACTAGCGGGGGGGTAACAGATACGCAGTATTTT

V gene: TRBV18
clone size: many
J gene: TRBJ2-5
D gene: .
CDR3 protein: CASSPPSGRRETQYF
CDR3 DNA: TGTGCCAGCTCACCACCGTCGGGGCGGAGGGAGACCCAGTACTTC

V gene: TRBV7-9
clone size: few
J gene: TRBJ1-2
D gene: .
CDR3 protein: CASSSRVSGGYTF
CDR3 DNA: TGTGCCAGCAGCTCCAGGGTGAGCGGTGGCTACACCTTC

V gene: TRBV5-1
clone size: many
J gene: TRBJ2-5
D gene: .
CDR3 protein: CASSLGPTQETQYF
CDR3 DNA: TGCGCCAGCAGCTTGGGGCCGACGCAAGAGACCCAGTACTTC

V gene: TRBV27
clone size: few
J gene: TRBJ1-5
D gene: TRBD1
CDR3 protein: CASTETGDRGNQPQHF
CDR3 DNA: TGTGCCAGCACAGAGACAGGGGATAGGGGCAATCAGCCCCAGCATTTT

V gene: TRBV18
clone size: many
J gene: TRBJ2-3
D gene: .
CDR3 protein: CASSPLSTDTQYF
CDR3 DNA: TGTGCCAGCTCACCACTTAGCACAGATACGCAGTATTTT

V gene: TRBV13
clone size: few
J gene: TRBJ1-5
D gene: .
CDR3 protein: CASSPSGRNQPQHF
CDR3 DNA: TGTGCCAGCAGCCCCTCGGGACGCAATCAGCCCCAGCATTTT

V gene: TRBV7-2
clone size: .
J gene: TRBJ1-1
D gene: .
CDR3 protein: CASSLASGADTEAFF
CDR3 DNA: TGTGCCAGCAGCTTAGCATCAGGGGCAGACACTGAAGCTTTCTTT

V gene: TRBV29-1
clone size: many
J gene: TRBJ2-7
D gene: .
CDR3 protein: CSVDMGPYEQYF
CDR3 DNA: TGCAGCGTTGATATGGGACCCTACGAGCAGTACTTC

V gene: TRBV30
clone size: .
J gene: TRBJ2-7
D gene: .
CDR3 protein: CAWRTPGGLREQYF
CDR3 DNA: TGTGCCTGGAGGACCCCCGGGGGATTGAGGGAGCAGTACTTC

V gene: TRBV20-1
clone size: .
J gene: TRBJ1-1
D gene: .
CDR3 protein: CSARSAPVVNTEAFF
CDR3 DNA: TGCAGTGCTAGGTCGGCTCCTGTCGTGAACACTGAAGCTTTCTTT

V gene: TRBV7-9
clone size: many
J gene: TRBJ1-4
D gene: .
CDR3 protein: CASSSLNGSANEKLFF
CDR3 DNA: TGTGCCAGCAGTTCTCTTAACGGGTCTGCTAATGAAAAACTGTTTTTT

V gene: TRBV6-5
clone size: .
J gene: TRBJ2-2
D gene: TRBD1
CDR3 protein: CASSPITGAGELFF
CDR3 DNA: TGTGCCAGCAGTCCAATTACAGGGGCCGGGGAGCTGTTTTTT

V gene: TRBV15
clone size: few
J gene: TRBJ2-5
D gene: .
CDR3 protein: CATSRDPYREETQYF
CDR3 DNA: TGTGCCACCAGCAGAGATCCCTACCGGGAAGAGACCCAGTACTTC

V gene: TRBV5-5
clone size: many
J gene: TRBJ2-3
D gene: TRBD2
CDR3 protein: CASSLQATRLASSGTQYF
CDR3 DNA: TGTGCCAGCAGCTTGCAGGCAACCCGACTAGCGTCCTCGGGTACGCAGTATTTT